The T cell receptor (beta chain) described here comes from a study of vaccination effects on CD4 cells after COVID-19. Study observations and caveats: Late after vaccination, infection- and vaccine-induced clones showed marked clonal contraction.

A remark on this clone: Its antigen is not identified.

Before sequencing took place, the ViraFEST assay used viral peptide pools to expand antigen-specific CD4+ T cells. Culture lasted 10 days before CD4+ T cell isolation. All participants had two doses of either the BNT162b2 or mRNA-1273 vaccine. Produced via immunoSEQ multiplex PCR; TCRdb's table is partial and in-frame only. The data contain about 24,000 clones, over 75% of them singletons. This CDR3 has 15 amino acids. Looked up from germline, CDR1 is LNHDA and CDR2 is SQIVND (reference sequence). V dropped 4 bases and J dropped 3 bases, with 15 bases sitting between them. This rearrangement joins TRBV19 to TRBJ1-2, with D tentatively TRBD1 (5 bases). Sequences were derived from CD4+ T cells from PBMCs cultured with HCoV-NL63 spike peptides, sampled after COVID-19 vaccination. The TCR was taken from a human donor who received a COVID-19 vaccine. CDR3 coding DNA: TGTGCCAGTAGTACGGTAGGCGGGACTTACTATGGCTACACCTTC. It is translated as CASSTVGGTYYGYTF.